The source of this TCR beta chain is a study of graft-versus-host responses after intestinal transplantation. Study in general: Transplants given to recipients were multivisceral, liver-intestinal, or isolated intestinal.

The CDR3 contains 13 residues. The germline V and J ends were trimmed by 1 base and 5 bases, with 6 bases remaining between them. In germline, CDR1 is LNHDA, CDR2 SQIVND (reference sequence). Overall study results and limits: Some GvH clones appeared in ileal mucosa or blood before recipient bone marrow.

Assay: immunoSEQ multiplex PCR; the TCRdb copy retains only in-frame clones and omits some. Here the sample spans under 30,000 clones, approximately 95% being singletons. With regard to this clone: No antigen is known for it.

The TCR was taken from a human patient who received an intestinal transplant, so some T cells may come from the graft donor. The sample was PBMCs, taken 18 days after transplant. This chain links TRBV19 with TRBJ2-1; unclear D gene. The CDR3: CASSIVGNNEQFF. CDR3 coding DNA: TGTGCCAGTAGTATAGTCGGAAACAATGAGCAGTTCTTC.